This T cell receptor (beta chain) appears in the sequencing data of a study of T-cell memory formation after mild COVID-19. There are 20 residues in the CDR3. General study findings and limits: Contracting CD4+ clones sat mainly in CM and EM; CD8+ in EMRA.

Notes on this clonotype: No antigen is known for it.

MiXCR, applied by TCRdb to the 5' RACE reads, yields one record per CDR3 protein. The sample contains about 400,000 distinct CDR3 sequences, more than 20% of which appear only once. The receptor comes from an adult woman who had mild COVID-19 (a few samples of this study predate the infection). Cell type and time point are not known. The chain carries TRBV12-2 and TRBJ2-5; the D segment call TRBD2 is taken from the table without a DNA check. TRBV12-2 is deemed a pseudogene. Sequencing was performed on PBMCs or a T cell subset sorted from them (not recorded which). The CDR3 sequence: CASRLVPYNAPLRPTETQYF. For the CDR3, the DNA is TGTGCAAGTCGCTTAGTACCCTACAACGCACCGCTCAGACCTACGGAGACCCAGTACTTC.